This T cell receptor (beta chain) was sequenced for a study of blood T cell repertoires in COVID-19. Study in general: Collection of acute and convalescent COVID-19 samples took place in the United States, Italy and Spain. The cDNA or gDNA used as material had been derived from T cells, B-cell-depleted T cells, or PBMCs.

Looked up from germline, CDR1 is SGDLS and CDR2 is YYNGEE. Unmatched junction bases numbered 16, after V lost 4 bases and J lost 4 bases. The length of the CDR3 is 17 residues. Authors' processing steps: Amplifying reference gene primers gave estimates of nucleated cell counts. The method was immunoSEQ multiplex PCR; TCRdb's version includes in-frame clones alone and lacks a portion of them. That table gives V, J and clone size, and the DNA gave D and trimming. The data hold 150,000 to 200,000 clones, with around 80% observed a single time. The sequenced sample was peripheral blood. This receptor was identified in an older man with active or convalescent COVID-19. This chain joins TRBV9 and TRBJ1-2; 7 nucleotides agree with TRBD1. CDR3 sequence (DNA): TGTGCCAGCAGCCTAGGATACGTAAGGGGGCTGGCCTATGGCTACACCTTC. It translates to CASSLGYVRGLAYGYTF.